The 5 T cell receptor beta chains given below trace back to one sample, sequenced in a study of blood T cell repertoires in COVID-19. Some clones are missing from TCRdb's copy, which holds only in-frame ones; the method was immunoSEQ multiplex PCR. This sample has 180,000 or so clones, with roughly 84% found just once. Sequenced input: PBMCs or T cells enriched from blood (not recorded which). These receptors were taken from a man aged 35 to 55 who had recovered from COVID-19.

The chain combines TRBV6-6 with TRBJ1-1, with 7 bases that match TRBD1. The germline gives CDR1 MNHNY, CDR2 SVGAGI (reference sequence). CDR3 size: 13 residues. The junction had 7 bases not matched to a gene; V was cut back by 6 bases and J by 6 bases. DNA for the CDR3: TGTGCCAGCAGATTCCAACAGGGGTCTGAAGCTTTCTTT. Translating it yields CASRFQQGSEAFF.

This chain uses TRBV30 with TRBJ2-2, with 9 bases aligning to TRBD1. The J segment lost 5 bases and the V segment lost 5 bases, leaving 3 bases of the junction unmatched. The CDR3 sequence is 13 residues long. Germline values: CDR1 GTSNPN, CDR2 SVGIG (reference sequence). As DNA, the CDR3 is TGTGCCTGGTCGACAGGGGGGACCGGGGAGCTGTTTTTT. Protein product: CAWSTGGTGELFF.

J is TRBJ2-7 and V is TRBV2; 10 bases map to TRBD2. With V trimmed by 5 bases and J by 2 bases, 12 bases remained unmatched. CDR3 size: 17 residues. CDR1 and CDR2 (germline): SNHLY, FYNNEI. CDR3 amino acids: CASSPMGLAGDAYEQYF. The CDR3 bases are TGTGCCAGCAGTCCCATGGGGCTAGCGGGGGATGCCTACGAGCAGTACTTC.

The V call is TRBV30, the J call TRBJ2-3; 10 bases align to TRBD2. Trimming at V came to 3 bases and at J to 3 bases, leaving 3 bases not matched to a gene. The CDR3 is 14 residues long. The V gene's germline CDR1 is GTSNPN and CDR2 SVGIG (reference sequence). In nucleotides, the CDR3 is TGTGCCTGGAGACGGACTAGCGGAACAGATACGCAGTATTTT. It specifies CAWRRTSGTDTQYF.

The J gene is TRBJ2-3, the V gene TRBV20-1; the D gene could be TRBD1 or TRBD2 (6 bases each). The germline CDR1 and CDR2 sequences are DFQATT and SNEGSKA (reference sequence). Trimming took off 3 bases at V and 2 bases at J, with 12 bases between the two ends. The CDR3 sequence is 14 residues long. CDR3 amino acids: CSASGGGDTDTQYF. The CDR3 DNA reads TGCAGTGCTAGTGGAGGGGGAGACACAGATACGCAGTATTTT.